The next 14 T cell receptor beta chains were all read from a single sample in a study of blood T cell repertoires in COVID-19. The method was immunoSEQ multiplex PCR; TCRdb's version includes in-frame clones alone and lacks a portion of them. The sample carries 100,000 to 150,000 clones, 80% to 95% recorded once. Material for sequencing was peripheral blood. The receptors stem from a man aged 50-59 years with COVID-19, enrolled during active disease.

The CDR3 nucleotides read TGTGCCAGCAGCCGAATTGACTCCACAGATACGCAGTATTTT. It is translated as CASSRIDSTDTQYF. The chain is built from TRBV3-1 (or the pseudogene TRBV3-2) and TRBJ2-3; no clear D gene. V dropped 4 bases and J dropped 2 bases, with 10 bases sitting between them. The germline V gene has CDR1 LGHDT and CDR2 YNNKEL (reference sequence). The CDR3 has 14 amino acids.

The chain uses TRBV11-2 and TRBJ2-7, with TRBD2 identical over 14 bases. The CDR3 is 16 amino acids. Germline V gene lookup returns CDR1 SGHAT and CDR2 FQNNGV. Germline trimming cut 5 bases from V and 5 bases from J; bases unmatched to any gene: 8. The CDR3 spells CASSPPGLAGAHEQYF. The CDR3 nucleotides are TGTGCCAGCAGCCCACCGGGACTAGCGGGAGCCCACGAGCAGTACTTC.

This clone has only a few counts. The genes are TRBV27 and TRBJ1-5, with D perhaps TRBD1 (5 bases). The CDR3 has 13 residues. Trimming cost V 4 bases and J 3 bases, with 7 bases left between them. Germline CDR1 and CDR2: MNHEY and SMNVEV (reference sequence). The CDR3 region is CASSWGLNQPQHF. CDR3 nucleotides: TGTGCCAGCAGTTGGGGCCTCAATCAGCCCCAGCATTTT.

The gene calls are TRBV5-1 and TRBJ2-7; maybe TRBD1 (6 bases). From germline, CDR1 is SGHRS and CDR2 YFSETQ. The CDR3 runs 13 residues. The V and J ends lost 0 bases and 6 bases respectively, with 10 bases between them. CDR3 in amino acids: CASSLGQGTEQYV. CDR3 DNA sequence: TGCGCCAGCAGCTTGGGGCAGGGGACCGAGCAGTACGTC.

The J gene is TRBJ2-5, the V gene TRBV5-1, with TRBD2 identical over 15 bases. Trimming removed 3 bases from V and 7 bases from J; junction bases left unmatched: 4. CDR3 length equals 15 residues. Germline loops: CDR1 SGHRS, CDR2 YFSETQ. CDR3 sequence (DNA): TGCGCCAGCAGCTCGGGACTAGCGGGAGGAGGGACCCAGTACTTC. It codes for CASSSGLAGGGTQYF.

CDR3 loop: CASSYSTDYSNQPQHF. The CDR3 DNA is TGTGCCAGCAGTTACTCGACAGATTATAGCAATCAGCCCCAGCATTTT. The genes are TRBV6-2 or TRBV6-3 and TRBJ1-5; weak D call: TRBD1 (5 bases). Trimming left V 0 bases short and J 0 bases short, with 9 bases between. The CDR3 spans 16 residues. CDR1 MNHEY and CDR2 SVGEGT come from the germline V gene.

Written as DNA, the CDR3 is TGCGCCAGCAGTGAGTCGAGGTCGGGAGTCTACAATGAGCAGTTCTTC. Translated, it gives CASSESRSGVYNEQFF. The V and J genes are TRBV10-2 and TRBJ2-1, with D tentatively TRBD2 (6 bases). CDR3 length equals 16 residues. V lost 0 bases and J 3 bases, leaving 12 bases between the germline ends. Germline CDR1 reads WSHSY; CDR2 reads SAAADI.

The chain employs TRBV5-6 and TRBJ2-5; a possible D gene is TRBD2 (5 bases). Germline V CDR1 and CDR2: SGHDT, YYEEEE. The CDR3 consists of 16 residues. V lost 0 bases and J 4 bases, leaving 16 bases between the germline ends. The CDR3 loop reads CASSLGASGRPETQYF. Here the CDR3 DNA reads TGTGCCAGCAGCTTGGGGGCGAGCGGTCGTCCAGAGACCCAGTACTTC.

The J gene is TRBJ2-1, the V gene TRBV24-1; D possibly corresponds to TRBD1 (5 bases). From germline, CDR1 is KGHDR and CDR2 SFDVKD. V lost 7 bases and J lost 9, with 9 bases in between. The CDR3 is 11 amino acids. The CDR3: CATRKGVEQFF. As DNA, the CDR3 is TGTGCCACCAGGAAAGGGGTTGAGCAGTTCTTC.

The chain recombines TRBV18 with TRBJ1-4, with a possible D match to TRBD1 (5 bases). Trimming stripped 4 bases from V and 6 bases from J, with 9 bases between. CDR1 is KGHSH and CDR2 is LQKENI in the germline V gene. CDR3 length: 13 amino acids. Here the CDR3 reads CASSRTQHEKLFF. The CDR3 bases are TGTGCCAGCTCACGGACACAGCATGAAAAACTGTTTTTT.

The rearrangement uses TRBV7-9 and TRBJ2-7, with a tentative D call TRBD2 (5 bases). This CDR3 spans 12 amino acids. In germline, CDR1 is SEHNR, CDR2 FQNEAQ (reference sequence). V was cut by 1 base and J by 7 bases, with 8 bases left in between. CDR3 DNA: TGTGCCAGCAGCTTAGTTTCGGGGGAGCAGTACTTC. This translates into CASSLVSGEQYF.

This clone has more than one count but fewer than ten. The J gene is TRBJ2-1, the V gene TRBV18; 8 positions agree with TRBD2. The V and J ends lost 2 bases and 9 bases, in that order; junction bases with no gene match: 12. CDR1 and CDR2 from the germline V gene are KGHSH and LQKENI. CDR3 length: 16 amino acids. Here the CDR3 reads CASSPELGTRRSEQFF. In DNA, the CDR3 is TGTGCCAGCTCACCAGAACTCGGGACTAGGAGGAGTGAGCAGTTCTTC.

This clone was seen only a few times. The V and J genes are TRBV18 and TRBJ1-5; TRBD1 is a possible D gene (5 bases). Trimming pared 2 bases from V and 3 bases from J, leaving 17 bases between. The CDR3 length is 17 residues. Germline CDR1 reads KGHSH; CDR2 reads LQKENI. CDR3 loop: CASSPNAGPQFNQPQHF. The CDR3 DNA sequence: TGTGCCAGCTCACCAAATGCAGGGCCCCAATTCAATCAGCCCCAGCATTTT.

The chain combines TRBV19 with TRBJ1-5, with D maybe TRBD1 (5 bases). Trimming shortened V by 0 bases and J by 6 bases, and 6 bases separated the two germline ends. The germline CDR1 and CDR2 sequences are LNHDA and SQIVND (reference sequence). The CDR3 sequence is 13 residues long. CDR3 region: CASSIEGGQPQHF. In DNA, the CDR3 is TGTGCCAGTAGTATAGAGGGGGGTCAGCCCCAGCATTTT.